This entry lists 5 T cell receptor beta chains sequenced from one sample in a study of T-cell memory formation after mild COVID-19. MiXCR was run by TCRdb on the 5' RACE reads, yielding one entry per CDR3 protein. The table includes just over 350,000 distinct CDR3 sequences, roughly 14% detected once. Sample: PBMCs or a T cell subset sorted from them (not recorded which). These TCRs come from a man aged 18 to 29 who had mild COVID-19 (a few samples of this study predate the infection). Cell type and time point are not known.

This clonotype has a count of ten or more. The chain recombines TRBV5-1 with TRBJ2-1, with unresolved D. Per the germline V gene, CDR1 is SGHRS and CDR2 is YFSETQ. The CDR3 contains 14 residues. The V end was cut by 0 bases, the J end by 5 bases, with 9 bases between. The CDR3 DNA is TGCGCCAGCAGCTTGGCCGGCCTCAACAATGAGCAGTTCTTC. Its protein is CASSLAGLNNEQFF.

This clonotype showed up just a few times. This rearrangement joins TRBV11-2 to TRBJ2-7; D uncertain. This CDR3 contains 13 residues. Trimming left V 5 bases short and J 2 bases short, with 10 bases between. The germline gives CDR1 SGHAT, CDR2 FQNNGV. The DNA of the CDR3 is TGTGCCAGCAGCCCCGGTCCGGCCTACGAGCAGTACGTC. It translates to CASSPGPAYEQYV.

This clonotype was seen more than once but under ten times. The genes are TRBV7-2 and TRBJ2-3, with 9 bases fitting TRBD2. The CDR3 has 16 residues. The J segment lost 1 base and the V segment lost 2 bases, leaving 4 bases of the junction unmatched. Germline-derived CDR1 and CDR2 are SGHTA and FQGNSA. The CDR3 DNA reads TGTGCCAGCAGCTTACAGTCTAGCGGGGGCACAGATACGCAGTATTTT. Amino acids: CASSLQSSGGTDTQYF.

The rearrangement links TRBV6-1 to TRBJ1-2, with D unclear. The V and J ends lost 10 bases and 2 bases respectively, with 14 bases between them. Germline values: CDR1 MNHNS, CDR2 SASEGT. CDR3 length equals 13 residues. The CDR3 loop is CATRRGENYGYTF. In DNA form, the CDR3 reads TGTGCCACCCGACGGGGAGAAAACTATGGCTACACCTTC.

This clonotype was recorded only once. V usage is TRBV6-5 and J usage is TRBJ2-3, with D possibly being TRBD2 (6 bases). The CDR3 runs 12 residues. Germline CDR1 and CDR2: MNHEY and SVGAGI. V was cut by 5 bases and J by 6 bases, with 9 bases left in between. The CDR3 protein is CASSGGRDTQYF. DNA of the CDR3: TGTGCCAGCAGTGGAGGGAGGGATACGCAGTATTTT.